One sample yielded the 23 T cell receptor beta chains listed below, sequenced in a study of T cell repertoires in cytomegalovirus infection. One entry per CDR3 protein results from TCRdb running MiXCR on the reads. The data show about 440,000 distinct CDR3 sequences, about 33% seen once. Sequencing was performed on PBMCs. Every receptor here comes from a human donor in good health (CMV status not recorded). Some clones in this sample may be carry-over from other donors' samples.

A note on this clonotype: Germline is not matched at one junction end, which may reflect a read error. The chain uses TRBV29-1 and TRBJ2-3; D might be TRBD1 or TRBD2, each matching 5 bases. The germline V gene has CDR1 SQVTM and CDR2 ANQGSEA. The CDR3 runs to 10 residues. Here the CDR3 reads CSVGQRTPYF. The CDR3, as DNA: TGCAGCGTTGGACAGCGGACGCCGTATTTT.

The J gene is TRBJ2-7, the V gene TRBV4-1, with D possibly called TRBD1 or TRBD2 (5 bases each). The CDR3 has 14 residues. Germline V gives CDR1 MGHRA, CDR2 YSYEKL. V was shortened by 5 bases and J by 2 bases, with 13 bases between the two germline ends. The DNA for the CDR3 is TGCGCCAGCAGCACCCGGGACGGAGCCTACGAGCAGTACTTC. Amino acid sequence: CASSTRDGAYEQYF.

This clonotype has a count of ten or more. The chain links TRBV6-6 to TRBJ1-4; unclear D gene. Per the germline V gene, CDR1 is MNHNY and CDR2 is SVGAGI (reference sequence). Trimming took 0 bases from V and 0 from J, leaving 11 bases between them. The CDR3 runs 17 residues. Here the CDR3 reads CASSYSILVATNEKLFF. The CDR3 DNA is TGTGCCAGCAGTTACTCGATCTTGGTAGCAACTAATGAAAAACTGTTTTTT.

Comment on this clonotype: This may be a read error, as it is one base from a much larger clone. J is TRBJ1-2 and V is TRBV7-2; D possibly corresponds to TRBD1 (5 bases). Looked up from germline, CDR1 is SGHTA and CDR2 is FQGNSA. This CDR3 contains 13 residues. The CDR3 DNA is TGTGCCAGCAGCTTAGCGACAGCCTATGGCTACAACTTC. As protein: CASSLATAYGYNF. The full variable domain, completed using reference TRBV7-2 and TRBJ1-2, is GAGVSQSPSNKVTEKGKDVELRCDPISGHTALYWYRQSLGQGLEFLIYFQGNSAPDKSGLPSDRFSAERTGGSVSTLTIQRTQQEDSAVYLCASSLATAYGYNFGSGTRLTVV.

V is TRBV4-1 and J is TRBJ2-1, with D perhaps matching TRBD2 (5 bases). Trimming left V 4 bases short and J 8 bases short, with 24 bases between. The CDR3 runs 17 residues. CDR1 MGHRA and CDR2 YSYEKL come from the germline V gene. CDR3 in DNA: TGCGCCAGCAGCCTATACACCTCCGGGTCCGGGGTAGATGAGCAGTTCTTC. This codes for CASSLYTSGSGVDEQFF.

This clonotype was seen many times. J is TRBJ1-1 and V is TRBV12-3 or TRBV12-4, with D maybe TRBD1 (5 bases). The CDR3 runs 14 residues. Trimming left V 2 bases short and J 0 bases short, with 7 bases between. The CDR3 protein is CASSLNRLNTEAFF. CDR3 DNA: TGTGCCAGCAGTTTAAACAGGTTGAACACTGAAGCTTTCTTT.

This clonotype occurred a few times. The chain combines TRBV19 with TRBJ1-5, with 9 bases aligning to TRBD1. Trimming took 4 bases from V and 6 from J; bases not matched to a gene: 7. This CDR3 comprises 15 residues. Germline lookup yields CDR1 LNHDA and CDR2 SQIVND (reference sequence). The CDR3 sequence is CASSKSTGGSQPQHF. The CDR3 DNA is TGTGCCAGTAGTAAATCGACAGGGGGAAGTCAGCCCCAGCATTTT.

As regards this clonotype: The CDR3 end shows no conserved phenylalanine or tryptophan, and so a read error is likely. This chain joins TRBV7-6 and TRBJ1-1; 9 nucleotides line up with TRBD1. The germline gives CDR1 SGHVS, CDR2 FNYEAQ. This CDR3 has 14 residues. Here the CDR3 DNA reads TGTGTCAGCAGCTCGACAGGGGGGACCGGTGAAGCTTTCTTG. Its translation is CVSSSTGGTGEAFL.

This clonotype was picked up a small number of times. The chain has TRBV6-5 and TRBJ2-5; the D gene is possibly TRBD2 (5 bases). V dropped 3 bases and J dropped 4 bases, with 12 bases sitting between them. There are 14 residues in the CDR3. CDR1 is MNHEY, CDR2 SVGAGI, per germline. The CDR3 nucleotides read TGTGCCAGCAGTTATGAGGGAGCGCCAGAGACCCAGTACTTC. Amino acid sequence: CASSYEGAPETQYF.

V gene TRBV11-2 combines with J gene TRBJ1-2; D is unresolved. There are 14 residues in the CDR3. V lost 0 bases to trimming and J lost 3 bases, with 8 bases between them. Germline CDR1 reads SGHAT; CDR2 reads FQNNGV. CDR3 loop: CASSLEGDHYGYTF. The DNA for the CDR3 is TGTGCCAGCAGCTTAGAGGGCGATCACTATGGCTACACCTTC. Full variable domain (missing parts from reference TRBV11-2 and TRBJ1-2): EAGVAQSPRYKIIEKRQSVAFWCNPISGHATLYWYQQILGQGPKLLIQFQNNGVVDDSQLPKDRFSAERLKGVDSTLKIQPAKLEDSAVYLCASSLEGDHYGYTFGSGTRLTVV.

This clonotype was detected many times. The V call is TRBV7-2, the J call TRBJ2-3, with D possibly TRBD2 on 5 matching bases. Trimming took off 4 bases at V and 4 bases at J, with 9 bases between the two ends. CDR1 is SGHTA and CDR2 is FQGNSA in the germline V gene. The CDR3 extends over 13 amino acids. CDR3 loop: CASSSSRADTQYF. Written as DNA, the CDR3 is TGTGCCAGCAGCTCCTCGAGGGCAGATACGCAGTATTTT. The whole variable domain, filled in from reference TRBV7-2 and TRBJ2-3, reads GAGVSQSPSNKVTEKGKDVELRCDPISGHTALYWYRQSLGQGLEFLIYFQGNSAPDKSGLPSDRFSAERTGGSVSTLTIQRTQQEDSAVYLCASSSSRADTQYFGPGTRLTVL.

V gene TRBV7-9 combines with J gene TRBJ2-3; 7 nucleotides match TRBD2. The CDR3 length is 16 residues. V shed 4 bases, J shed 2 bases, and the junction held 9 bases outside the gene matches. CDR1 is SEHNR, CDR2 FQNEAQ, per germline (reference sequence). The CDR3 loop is CASSSLAGENTDTQYF. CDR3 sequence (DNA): TGTGCCAGCAGCTCTCTGGCGGGGGAAAACACAGATACGCAGTATTTT.

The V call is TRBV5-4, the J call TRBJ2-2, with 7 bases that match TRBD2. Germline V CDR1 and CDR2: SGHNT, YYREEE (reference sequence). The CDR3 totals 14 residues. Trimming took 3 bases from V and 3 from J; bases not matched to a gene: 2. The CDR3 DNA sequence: TGTGCCAGCAGCTACAGCGGGGACACCGGGGAGCTGTTTTTT. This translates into CASSYSGDTGELFF.

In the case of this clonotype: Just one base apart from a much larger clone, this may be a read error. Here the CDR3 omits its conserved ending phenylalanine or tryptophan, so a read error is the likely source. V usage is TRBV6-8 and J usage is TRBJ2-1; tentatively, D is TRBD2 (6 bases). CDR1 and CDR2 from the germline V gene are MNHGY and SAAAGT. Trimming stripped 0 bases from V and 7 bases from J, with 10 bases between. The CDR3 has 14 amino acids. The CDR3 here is CASSYSEGPNEQFL. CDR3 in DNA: TGTGCCAGCAGTTACTCGGAGGGACCGAATGAGCAGTTCTTA.

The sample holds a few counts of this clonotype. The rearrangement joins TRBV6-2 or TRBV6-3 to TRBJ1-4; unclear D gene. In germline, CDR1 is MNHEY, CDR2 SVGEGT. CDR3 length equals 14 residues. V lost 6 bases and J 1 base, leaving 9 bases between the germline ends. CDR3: CASSSPGTNEKLFF. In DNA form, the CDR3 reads TGTGCCAGCAGCTCGCCGGGAACTAATGAAAAACTGTTTTTT.

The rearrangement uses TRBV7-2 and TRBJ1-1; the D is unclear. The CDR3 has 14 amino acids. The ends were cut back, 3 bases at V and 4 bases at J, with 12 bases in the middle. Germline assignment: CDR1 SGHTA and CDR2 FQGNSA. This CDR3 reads CASSFSTMGTEAFF. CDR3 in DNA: TGTGCCAGCAGCTTTTCTACGATGGGCACTGAAGCTTTCTTT.

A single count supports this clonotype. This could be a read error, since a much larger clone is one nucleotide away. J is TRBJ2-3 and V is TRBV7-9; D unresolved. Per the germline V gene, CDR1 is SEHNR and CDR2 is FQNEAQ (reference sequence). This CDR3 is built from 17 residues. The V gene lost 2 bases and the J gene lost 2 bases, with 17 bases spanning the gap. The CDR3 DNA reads TGTGCCAGCAGCTTAAGAGTACGGGTGGGATACACAGATACGCAGTATTTT. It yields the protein CASSLRVRVGYTDTQYF.

The CDR3 sequence: CASTVARIVLGTPNTGELFF. Written as DNA, the CDR3 is TGTGCCAGCACCGTTGCCCGGATCGTTCTCGGGACCCCAAACACCGGGGAGCTGTTTTTT. The chain links TRBV19 to TRBJ2-2; either TRBD1 or TRBD2 may fit D (5 bases each). Germline CDR1 is LNHDA and CDR2 is SQIVND (reference sequence). Trimming removed 9 bases from V and 2 bases from J, with 31 bases in between. The CDR3 spans 20 residues.

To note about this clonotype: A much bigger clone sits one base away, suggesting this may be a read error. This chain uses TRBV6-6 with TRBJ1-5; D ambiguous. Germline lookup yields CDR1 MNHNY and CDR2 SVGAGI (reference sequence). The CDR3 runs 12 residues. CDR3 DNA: TGTGCCCGCAGTGATCATCCGTCAGTCTTGCATTTT. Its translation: CARSDHPSVLHF.

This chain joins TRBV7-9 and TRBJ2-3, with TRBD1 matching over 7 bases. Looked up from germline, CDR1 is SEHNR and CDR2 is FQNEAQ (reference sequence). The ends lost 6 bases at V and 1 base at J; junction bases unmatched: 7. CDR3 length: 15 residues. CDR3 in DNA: TGTGCCAGCAGTTACAGGGGAATTGGCACAGATACGCAGTATTTT. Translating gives CASSYRGIGTDTQYF.

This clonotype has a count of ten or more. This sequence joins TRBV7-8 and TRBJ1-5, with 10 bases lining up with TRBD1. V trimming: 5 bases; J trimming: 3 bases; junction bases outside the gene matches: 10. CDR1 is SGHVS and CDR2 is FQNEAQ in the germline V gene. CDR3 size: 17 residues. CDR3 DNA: TGTGCCAGCAGCCCGGGACAGGGGTTCAGAGTCAATCAGCCCCAGCATTTT. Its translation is CASSPGQGFRVNQPQHF.

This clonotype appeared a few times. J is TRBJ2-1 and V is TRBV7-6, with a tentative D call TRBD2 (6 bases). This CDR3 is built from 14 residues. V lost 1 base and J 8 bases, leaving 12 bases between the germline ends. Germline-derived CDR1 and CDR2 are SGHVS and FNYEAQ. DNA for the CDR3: TGTGCCAGCAGCTTAGTTCAGGGAGGCCATGAGCAGTTCTTC. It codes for CASSLVQGGHEQFF.

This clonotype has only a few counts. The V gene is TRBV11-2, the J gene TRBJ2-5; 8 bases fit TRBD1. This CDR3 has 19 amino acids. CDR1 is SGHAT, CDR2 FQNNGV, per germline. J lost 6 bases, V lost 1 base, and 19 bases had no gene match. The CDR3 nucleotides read TGTGCCAGCAGCTTAGGCGGATGGACAGGGCGAAGCACCGAGCAGACCCAGTACTTC. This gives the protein CASSLGGWTGRSTEQTQYF.